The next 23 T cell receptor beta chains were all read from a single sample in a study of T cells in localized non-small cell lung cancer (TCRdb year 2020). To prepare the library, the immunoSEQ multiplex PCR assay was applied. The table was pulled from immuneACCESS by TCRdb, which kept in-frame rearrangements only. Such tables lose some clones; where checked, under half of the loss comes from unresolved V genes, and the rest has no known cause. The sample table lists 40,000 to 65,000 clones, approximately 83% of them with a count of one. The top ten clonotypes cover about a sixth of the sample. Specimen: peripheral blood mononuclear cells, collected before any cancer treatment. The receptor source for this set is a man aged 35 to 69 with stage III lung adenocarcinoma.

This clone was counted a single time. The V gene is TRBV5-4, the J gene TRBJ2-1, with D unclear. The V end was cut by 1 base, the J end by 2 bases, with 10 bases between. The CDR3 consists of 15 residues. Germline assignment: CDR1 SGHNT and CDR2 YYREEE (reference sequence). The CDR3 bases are TGTGCCAGCAGCTTGACCAGGACCACCTACAATGAGCAGTTCTTC. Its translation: CASSLTRTTYNEQFF.

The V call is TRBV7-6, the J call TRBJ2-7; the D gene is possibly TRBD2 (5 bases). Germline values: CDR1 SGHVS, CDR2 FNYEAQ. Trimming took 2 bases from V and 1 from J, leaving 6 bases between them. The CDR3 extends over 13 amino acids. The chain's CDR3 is CASSLRGSYEQYF. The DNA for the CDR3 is TGTGCCAGCAGCTTACGCGGGTCCTACGAGCAGTACTTC.

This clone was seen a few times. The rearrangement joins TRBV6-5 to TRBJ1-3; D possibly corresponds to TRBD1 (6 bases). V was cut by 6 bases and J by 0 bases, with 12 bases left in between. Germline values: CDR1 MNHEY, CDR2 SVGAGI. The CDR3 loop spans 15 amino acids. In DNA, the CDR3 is TGTGCCAGCAGGGTAGTAGGGGGCTCTGGAAACACCATATATTTT. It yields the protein CASRVVGGSGNTIYF.

The CDR3 sequence: CSVEYEGVPQHF. CDR3 nucleotide sequence: TGCAGCGTTGAGTATGAGGGGGTGCCCCAGCATTTT. This sequence joins TRBV29-1 and TRBJ1-5, with D possibly matching TRBD1 (6 bases). Germline V gives CDR1 SQVTM, CDR2 ANQGSEA. The CDR3 totals 12 residues. V dropped 3 bases and J dropped 9 bases, with 12 bases sitting between them.

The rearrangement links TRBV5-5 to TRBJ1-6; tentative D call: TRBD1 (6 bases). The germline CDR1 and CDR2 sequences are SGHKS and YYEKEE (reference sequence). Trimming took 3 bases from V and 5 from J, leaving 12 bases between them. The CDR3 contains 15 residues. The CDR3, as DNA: TGTGCCAGCAGCTCGTGGACAGATAATAATTCACCCCTCCACTTT. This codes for CASSSWTDNNSPLHF.

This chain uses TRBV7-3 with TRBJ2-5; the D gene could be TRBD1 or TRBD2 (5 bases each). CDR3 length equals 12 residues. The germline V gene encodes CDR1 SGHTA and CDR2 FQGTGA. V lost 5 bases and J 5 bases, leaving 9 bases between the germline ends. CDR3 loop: CASSQRGETQYF. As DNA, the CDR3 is TGTGCCAGCAGCCAACGGGGCGAGACCCAGTACTTC.

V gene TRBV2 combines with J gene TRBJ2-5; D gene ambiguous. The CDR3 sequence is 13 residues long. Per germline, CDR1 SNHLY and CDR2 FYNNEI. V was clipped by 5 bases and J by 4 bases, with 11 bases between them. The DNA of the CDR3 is TGTGCCAGCAGTTTGCAGGAAGCAGAGACCCAGTACTTC. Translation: CASSLQEAETQYF.

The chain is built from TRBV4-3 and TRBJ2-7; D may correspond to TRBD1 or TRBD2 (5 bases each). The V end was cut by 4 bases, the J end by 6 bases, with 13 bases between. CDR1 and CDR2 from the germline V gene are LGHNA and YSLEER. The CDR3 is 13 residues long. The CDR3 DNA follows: TGCGCCAGCAGCCTAGTACAGGCGGGCGAGCAGTACTTC. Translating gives CASSLVQAGEQYF.

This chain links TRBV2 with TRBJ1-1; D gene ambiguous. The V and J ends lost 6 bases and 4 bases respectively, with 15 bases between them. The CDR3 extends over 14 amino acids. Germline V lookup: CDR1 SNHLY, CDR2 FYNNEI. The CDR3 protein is CASRRGELGTEAFF. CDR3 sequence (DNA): TGTGCCAGCAGGCGGGGAGAGCTGGGCACTGAAGCTTTCTTT.

The DNA of the CDR3 is TGTGCCAGCAGCCTTAGGACTAGCGGGGCCGGGGAGCTGTTTTTT. Protein product: CASSLRTSGAGELFF. This chain joins TRBV4-2 and TRBJ2-2; TRBD2 aligns across 12 bases. This CDR3 spans 15 amino acids. Germline V gives CDR1 LGHNA, CDR2 YNFKEQ. The V segment lost 4 bases and the J segment 6 bases; nucleotides outside the gene matches: 3.

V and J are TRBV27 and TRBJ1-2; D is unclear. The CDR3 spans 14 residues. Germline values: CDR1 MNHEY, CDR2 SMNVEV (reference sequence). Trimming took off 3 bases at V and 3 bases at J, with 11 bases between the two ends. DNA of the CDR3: TGTGCCAGCAGTTTGGCCGGGATCGACTATGGCTACACCTTC. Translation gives CASSLAGIDYGYTF.

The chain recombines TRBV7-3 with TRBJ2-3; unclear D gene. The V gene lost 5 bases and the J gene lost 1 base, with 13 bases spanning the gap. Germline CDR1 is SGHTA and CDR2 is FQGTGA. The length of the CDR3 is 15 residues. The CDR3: CASSPTLTGTDTQYF. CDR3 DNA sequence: TGTGCCAGCAGCCCGACGCTTACAGGCACAGATACGCAGTATTTT.

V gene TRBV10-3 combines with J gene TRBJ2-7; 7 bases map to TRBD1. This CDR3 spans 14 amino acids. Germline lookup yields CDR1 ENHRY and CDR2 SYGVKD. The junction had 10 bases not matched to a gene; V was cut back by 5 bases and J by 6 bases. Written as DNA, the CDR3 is TGTGCCATCAGTAACGACAGGGAAGTAATCGAGCAGTACTTC. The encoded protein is CAISNDREVIEQYF.

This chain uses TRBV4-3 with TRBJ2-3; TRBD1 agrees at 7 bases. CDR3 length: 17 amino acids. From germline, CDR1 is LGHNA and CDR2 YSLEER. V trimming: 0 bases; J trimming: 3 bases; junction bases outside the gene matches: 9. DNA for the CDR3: TGCGCCAGCAGCCAAGAGACAGGGCCGATCCGGACAGATACGCAGTATTTT. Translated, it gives CASSQETGPIRTDTQYF.

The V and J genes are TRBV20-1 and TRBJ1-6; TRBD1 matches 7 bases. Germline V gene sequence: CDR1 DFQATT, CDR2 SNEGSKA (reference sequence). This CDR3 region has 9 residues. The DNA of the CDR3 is TGCAGCGGAGGACAGGTTGACCACTTT. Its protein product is CSGGQVDHF.

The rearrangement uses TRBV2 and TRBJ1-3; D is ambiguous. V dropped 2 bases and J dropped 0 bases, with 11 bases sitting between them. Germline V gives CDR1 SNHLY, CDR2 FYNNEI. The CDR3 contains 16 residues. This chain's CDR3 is CASSEMVVGSGNTIYF. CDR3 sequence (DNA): TGTGCCAGCAGTGAAATGGTGGTAGGCTCTGGAAACACCATATATTTT. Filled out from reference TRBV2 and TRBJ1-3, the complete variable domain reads EPEVTQTPSHQVTQMGQEVILRCVPISNHLYFYWYRQILGQKVEFLVSFYNNEISEKSEIFDDQFSVERPDGSNFTLKIRSTKLEDSAMYFCASSEMVVGSGNTIYFGEGSWLTVV.

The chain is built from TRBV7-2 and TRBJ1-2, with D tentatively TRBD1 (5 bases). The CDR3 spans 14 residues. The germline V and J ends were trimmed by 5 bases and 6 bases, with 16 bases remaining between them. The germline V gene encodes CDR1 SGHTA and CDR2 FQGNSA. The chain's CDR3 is CASSIGLKGDGYTF. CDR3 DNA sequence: TGTGCCAGCAGCATTGGACTTAAAGGGGATGGCTACACCTTC.

CDR3 sequence: CASSRTGDQPQHF. Written as DNA, the CDR3 is TGCGCCAGCAGCAGGACAGGGGATCAGCCCCAGCATTTT. The chain couples TRBV5-1 to TRBJ1-5, with TRBD1 matching 9 bases. Per the germline V gene, CDR1 is SGHRS and CDR2 is YFSETQ. CDR3 length equals 13 residues. V gave up 4 bases and J gave up 5 bases; unmatched junction bases: 1. Variable domain in full (rest from reference TRBV5-1 and TRBJ1-5): KAGVTQTPRYLIKTRGQQVTLSCSPISGHRSVSWYQQTPGQGLQFLFEYFSETQRNKGNFPGRFSGRQFSNSRSEMNVSTLELGDSALYLCASSRTGDQPQHFGDGTRLSIL.

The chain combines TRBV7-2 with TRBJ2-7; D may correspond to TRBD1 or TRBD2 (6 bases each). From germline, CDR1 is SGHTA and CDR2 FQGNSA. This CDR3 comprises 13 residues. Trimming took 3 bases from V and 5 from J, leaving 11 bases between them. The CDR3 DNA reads TGTGCCAGCAGCTTTCCCGGGGGCCACGAGCAGTACTTC. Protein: CASSFPGGHEQYF.

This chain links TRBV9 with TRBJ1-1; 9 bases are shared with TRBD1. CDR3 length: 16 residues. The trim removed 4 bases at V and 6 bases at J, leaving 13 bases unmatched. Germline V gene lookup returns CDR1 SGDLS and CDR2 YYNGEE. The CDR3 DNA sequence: TGTGCCAGCAGCCCCGGAGGAACAGGGGGCTTTGCTGAAGCTTTCTTT. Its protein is CASSPGGTGGFAEAFF. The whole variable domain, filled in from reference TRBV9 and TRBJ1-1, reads DSGVTQTPKHLITATGQRVTLRCSPRSGDLSVYWYQQSLDQGLQFLIQYYNGEERAKGNILERFSAQQFPDLHSELNLSSLELGDSALYFCASSPGGTGGFAEAFFGQGTRLTVV.

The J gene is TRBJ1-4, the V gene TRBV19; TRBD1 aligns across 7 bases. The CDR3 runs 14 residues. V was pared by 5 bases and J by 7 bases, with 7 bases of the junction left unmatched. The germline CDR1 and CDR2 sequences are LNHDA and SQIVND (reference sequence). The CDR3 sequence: CASSAQGRVEKLFF. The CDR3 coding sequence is TGTGCCAGTAGTGCACAGGGGAGAGTTGAAAAACTGTTTTTT.

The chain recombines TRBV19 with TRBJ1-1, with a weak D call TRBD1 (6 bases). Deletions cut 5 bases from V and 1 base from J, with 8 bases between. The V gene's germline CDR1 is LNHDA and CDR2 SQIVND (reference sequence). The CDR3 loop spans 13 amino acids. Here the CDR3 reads CASSGQTNTEAFF. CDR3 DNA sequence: TGTGCCAGTAGTGGACAGACGAACACTGAAGCTTTCTTT.

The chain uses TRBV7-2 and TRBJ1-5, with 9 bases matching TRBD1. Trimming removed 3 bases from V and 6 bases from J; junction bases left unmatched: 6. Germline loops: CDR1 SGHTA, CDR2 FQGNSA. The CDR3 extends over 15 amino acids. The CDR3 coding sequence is TGTGCCAGCAGCTTTGCGGGACAGGGTGGTCAGCCCCAGCATTTT. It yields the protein CASSFAGQGGQPQHF. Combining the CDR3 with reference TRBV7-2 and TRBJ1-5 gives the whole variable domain GAGVSQSPSNKVTEKGKDVELRCDPISGHTALYWYRQSLGQGLEFLIYFQGNSAPDKSGLPSDRFSAERTGGSVSTLTIQRTQQEDSAVYLCASSFAGQGGQPQHFGDGTRLSIL.